This TCR beta chain appears in the sequencing data of a study of blood T cell repertoires in COVID-19. Study information: Sources were T cells, B-cell-depleted T cells, or PBMCs; the material itself was cDNA or gDNA.

This CDR3 is built from 13 residues. Germline-derived CDR1 and CDR2 are SQVTM and ANQGSEA. Trimming cost V 0 bases and J 5 bases; bases outside gene matches: 3. This clone appeared a single time. Methods used by the authors: The authors estimated nucleated cell counts from reference gene primer amplification. The repertoire was sequenced with immunoSEQ multiplex PCR; TCRdb's copy has only in-frame clones and lacks some. V and J calls plus clone size are reproduced from that table; the DNA served to infer D and trimming. The table shows about 250,000 clones, with 79% occurring only once. The source material was peripheral blood. This TCR was sampled from a woman aged 40 to 50 with active or convalescent COVID-19. V and J are TRBV29-1 and TRBJ1-2; the match to TRBD1 covers 7 bases. The DNA for the CDR3 is TGCAGCGTTGAAGAAACCAGGGGGTATGGCTACACCTTC. This sequence encodes CSVEETRGYGYTF.